The 25 T cell receptor beta chains given below trace back to one sample, sequenced in a study of OX40 agonist ivuxolimab in advanced cancers. Clones were read by immunoSEQ multiplex PCR, and TCRdb kept only the in-frame ones, dropping some. The sample lists 81,000 or so clones; approximately 90% were seen once. The sample in question was CD4+ or CD8+ T cells sorted from blood, obtained in a trial of the OX40 agonist ivuxolimab. The receptor source for this set is an adult with an advanced solid tumor such as melanoma, head and neck, liver or kidney cancer.

This chain connects TRBV5-6 to TRBJ2-5, with 9 bases aligning to TRBD1. Germline-derived CDR1 and CDR2 are SGHDT and YYEEEE. The CDR3 length is 14 residues. Trimming removed 4 bases from V and 4 bases from J; junction bases left unmatched: 5. Here the CDR3 reads CASSTPTGGETQYF. The CDR3 DNA follows: TGTGCCAGCAGCACCCCGACAGGGGGAGAGACCCAGTACTTC.

The chain uses TRBV7-2 and TRBJ2-3; no clear D. The CDR3 totals 13 residues. CDR1 and CDR2 (germline): SGHTA, FQGNSA. The V end was cut by 1 base, the J end by 2 bases, with 4 bases between. CDR3 sequence: CASSLEVTDTQYF. The CDR3 nucleotides are TGTGCCAGCAGCTTAGAGGTCACAGATACGCAGTATTTT.

The count of this clone is one. This rearrangement joins TRBV11-2 to TRBJ2-5; D gene uncertain. From germline, CDR1 is SGHAT and CDR2 FQNNGV. V lost 5 bases, J lost 5 bases, and 12 bases lay in between. This CDR3 is built from 13 residues. The CDR3 DNA sequence: TGTGCCAGCAGCCGCGGTACTGGCGAGACCCAGTACTTC. This codes for CASSRGTGETQYF.

This clone has only one observation. The rearrangement joins TRBV6-5 to TRBJ2-7; no clear D gene. The germline V and J ends were trimmed by 2 bases and 0 bases, with 2 bases remaining between them. Germline loops: CDR1 MNHEY, CDR2 SVGAGI. CDR3 length: 12 amino acids. For the CDR3, the DNA is TGTGCCAGCAGTTACGACTCCTACGAGCAGTACTTC. It translates to CASSYDSYEQYF.

This chain joins TRBV2 and TRBJ1-2; D call uncertain. The CDR3 runs to 12 residues. V was trimmed by 2 bases and J by 6 bases, leaving 7 bases between them. The V gene's germline CDR1 is SNHLY and CDR2 FYNNEI. CDR3 sequence: CASSETSDGYTF. In nucleotides, the CDR3 is TGTGCCAGCAGTGAAACGTCGGATGGCTACACCTTC.

J is TRBJ2-1 and V is TRBV5-6; D gene uncertain. Germline V gene lookup returns CDR1 SGHDT and CDR2 YYEEEE. The CDR3 covers 11 residues. V lost 3 bases and J lost 14, with 12 bases in between. CDR3 nucleotides: TGTGCCAGCAGCTGGCAACGTATGGAGTTCTTC. Protein sequence: CASSWQRMEFF.

The CDR3 DNA is TGTGCCAGCAGCCTGCGACTAGCGGCCGGTATGTATGAGCAGTTCTTC. It yields the protein CASSLRLAAGMYEQFF. The chain recombines TRBV11-2 with TRBJ2-1; TRBD2 agrees at 9 bases. Germline V gives CDR1 SGHAT, CDR2 FQNNGV. V trimming: 5 bases; J trimming: 8 bases; junction bases outside the gene matches: 13. CDR3 length equals 16 residues.

The V and J genes are TRBV7-2 and TRBJ1-1, with TRBD1 identical over 9 bases. The germline gives CDR1 SGHTA, CDR2 FQGNSA. CDR3 length: 13 amino acids. The V gene end was trimmed by 2 bases and the J gene end by 11 bases; junction bases not matched to a gene: 6. CDR3 sequence (DNA): TGTGCCAGCAGCTTAACAGGGGGCTCGGGCGCTTTCTTT. Translated: CASSLTGGSGAFF.

This chain joins TRBV5-4 and TRBJ2-5, with 11 positions matching TRBD1. In germline, CDR1 is SGHNT, CDR2 YYREEE (reference sequence). The CDR3 has 15 amino acids. V lost 5 bases, J lost 2 bases, and 5 bases stayed unmatched. The CDR3 nucleotides are TGTGCCAGCAGTTCCGGGACAGGGGGGCAAGAGACCCAGTACTTC. It codes for CASSSGTGGQETQYF.

This chain uses TRBV4-1 with TRBJ1-3, with D perhaps TRBD1 (5 bases). V lost 5 bases and J 3 bases, leaving 14 bases between the germline ends. The length of the CDR3 is 15 residues. Per the germline V gene, CDR1 is MGHRA and CDR2 is YSYEKL. This CDR3 reads CASSKTTVSGNTIYF. The DNA of the CDR3 is TGCGCCAGCAGCAAAACGACAGTGAGTGGAAACACCATATATTTT.

The chain uses TRBV18 and TRBJ1-1, with D uncertain. The CDR3 is made up of 13 amino acids. Trimming pared 6 bases from V and 1 base from J, leaving 9 bases between. Germline CDR1 KGHSH, CDR2 LQKENI. The CDR3: CASSPDGNTEAFF. Here the CDR3 DNA reads TGTGCCAGCTCCCCGGACGGGAACACTGAAGCTTTCTTT.

The chain combines TRBV6-1 with TRBJ1-2; TRBD1 matches at 7 bases. The CDR3 covers 13 residues. The J segment lost 0 bases and the V segment lost 11 bases, leaving 6 bases of the junction unmatched. CDR1 and CDR2 (germline): MNHNS, SASEGT. The DNA for the CDR3 is TGTGCCCTCGGACAGGCTTCTAACTATGGCTACACCTTC. It encodes CALGQASNYGYTF.

The V and J genes are TRBV6-1 and TRBJ1-3, with unresolved D. Germline-derived CDR1 and CDR2 are MNHNS and SASEGT. The CDR3 has 15 amino acids. Trimming shortened V by 1 base and J by 0 bases, and 7 bases separated the two germline ends. CDR3 bases: TGTGCCAGCAGTGAAGTAGACCTCTCTGGAAACACCATATATTTT. Its protein product is CASSEVDLSGNTIYF.

V and J are TRBV6-5 and TRBJ1-2; D may be TRBD1 (5 bases). V was trimmed by 1 base and J by 8 bases, leaving 14 bases between them. CDR3 size: 14 residues. Germline assignment: CDR1 MNHEY and CDR2 SVGAGI. The CDR3 protein is CASSYLSGYRGYTF. The CDR3, as DNA: TGTGCCAGCAGTTACTTGTCAGGGTATCGCGGCTACACCTTC.

The chain links TRBV5-6 to TRBJ2-7; TRBD1 is a possible D gene (6 bases). V was shortened by 6 bases and J by 5 bases, with 21 bases between the two germline ends. This CDR3 is 15 amino acids long. Germline assignment: CDR1 SGHDT and CDR2 YYEEEE. In DNA, the CDR3 is TGTGCCAGCACCAACTGGGGGCAAATTTCCCACGAGCAGTACTTC. Translating gives CASTNWGQISHEQYF.

For this clone: This CDR3 fails to terminate in the conserved phenylalanine or tryptophan, so it likely reflects a read error. The V call is TRBV18, the J call TRBJ1-6; D gene ambiguous. This CDR3 contains 12 residues. Looked up from germline, CDR1 is KGHSH and CDR2 is LQKENI. Between the trimmed V and J ends, which lost 2 bases and 8 bases, there was a span of 4 bases. CDR3 in DNA: TGTGCCAGCTCACCATACGATTCACCCCTCCACCTT. Residues: CASSPYDSPLHL.

V gene TRBV19 combines with J gene TRBJ2-2, with D tentatively TRBD1 or TRBD2 (5 bases each). The CDR3 covers 14 residues. In germline, CDR1 is LNHDA, CDR2 SQIVND (reference sequence). Trimming cost V 6 bases and J 1 base, with 9 bases left between them. CDR3 nucleotide sequence: TGTGCCAGTAGAGGGACGGTGAACACCGGGGAGCTGTTTTTT. Protein sequence: CASRGTVNTGELFF.

The chain is built from TRBV4-1 and TRBJ2-3, with 8 nucleotides matching TRBD2. V gave up 4 bases and J gave up 0 bases; unmatched junction bases: 9. The CDR3 has 17 residues. CDR1 is MGHRA and CDR2 is YSYEKL in the germline V gene. The CDR3 loop reads CASSPSGLVGSTDTQYF. In DNA form, the CDR3 reads TGCGCCAGCAGCCCTTCGGGACTAGTGGGAAGCACAGATACGCAGTATTTT.

The chain employs TRBV5-6 and TRBJ1-5; possibly TRBD1 for D (5 bases). Germline V gene sequence: CDR1 SGHDT, CDR2 YYEEEE. Trimming removed 4 bases at V and 0 bases at J, with 17 bases between. CDR3 size: 17 residues. CDR3: CASSQNRGGYSNQPQHF. DNA of the CDR3: TGTGCCAGCAGCCAAAACCGGGGGGGATATAGCAATCAGCCCCAGCATTTT.

This clone is a singleton in its sample. The chain has TRBV7-3 and TRBJ2-1; D could derive from TRBD1 or TRBD2 (5 bases each). Germline lookup yields CDR1 SGHTA and CDR2 FQGTGA. The CDR3 extends over 16 amino acids. With 1 base removed from V and 2 bases from J, the gap between germline ends came to 12 bases. The CDR3 here is CASSLNLPGPYNEQFF. CDR3 coding DNA: TGTGCCAGCAGCTTAAACCTACCGGGGCCCTACAATGAGCAGTTCTTC.

The V gene is TRBV11-2, the J gene TRBJ1-2, with 7 positions matching TRBD1. The CDR3 spans 13 residues. J lost 1 base, V lost 9 bases, and 5 bases had no gene match. Germline CDR1 reads SGHAT; CDR2 reads FQNNGV. The CDR3 loop reads CASSTGNNYGYTF. CDR3 DNA: TGTGCCAGTTCGACAGGGAATAACTATGGCTACACCTTC.

CDR3 sequence reads: CASSDLGVQGGYTF. DNA of the CDR3: TGTGCCAGCAGTGATTTGGGGGTTCAGGGCGGCTACACCTTC. J is TRBJ1-2 and V is TRBV6-1; possibly TRBD1 for D (5 bases). The CDR3 runs to 14 residues. The germline V gene has CDR1 MNHNS and CDR2 SASEGT. Between the trimmed V and J ends, which lost 3 bases and 8 bases, there was a span of 16 bases.

The chain couples TRBV29-1 to TRBJ1-2, with D possibly being TRBD1 (5 bases). The CDR3 is made up of 11 amino acids. V was shortened by 4 bases and J by 8 bases, with 11 bases between the two germline ends. CDR1 is SQVTM and CDR2 is ANQGSEA in the germline V gene. CDR3 in amino acids: CSVGQKRGYTF. CDR3 DNA sequence: TGCAGCGTTGGACAGAAACGGGGCTACACCTTC.

The genes are TRBV2 and TRBJ1-1, with unresolved D. The CDR3 loop spans 14 amino acids. Germline V CDR1 and CDR2: SNHLY, FYNNEI. Trimming took 2 bases from V and 4 from J, leaving 11 bases between them. CDR3 amino acids: CASSELGYGTEAFF. CDR3 bases: TGTGCCAGCAGTGAATTGGGGTACGGCACTGAAGCTTTCTTT.

This clone has more than one count but fewer than ten. The chain employs TRBV9 and TRBJ1-1; D possibly corresponds to TRBD1 (5 bases). Germline values: CDR1 SGDLS, CDR2 YYNGEE. The CDR3 runs to 16 residues. V lost 4 bases and J lost 0, with 16 bases in between. The CDR3 DNA is TGTGCCAGCAGCTCTACCCCGACAGAAATGAACACTGAAGCTTTCTTT. Protein: CASSSTPTEMNTEAFF.